Presented here are 20 T cell receptor beta chains from one specimen sequenced in a study of control samples from healthy donors and cancer patients. Profiling relied on immunoSEQ multiplex PCR, and the TCRdb table lists in-frame clones only, not all of them. The sample holds approximately 100,000 clones, over 75% seen once. The source material was blood. These receptors all come from a woman in her thirties or forties in good health.

This chain links TRBV3-1 (or the pseudogene TRBV3-2) with TRBJ1-2; D remains ambiguous. CDR1 and CDR2 from the germline V gene are LGHDT and YNNKEL (reference sequence). This CDR3 spans 12 amino acids. V lost 0 bases, J lost 4 bases, and 3 bases lay in between. CDR3 region: CASSQDGYGYTF. DNA of the CDR3: TGTGCCAGCAGCCAAGATGGCTATGGCTACACCTTC.

The chain carries TRBV29-1 and TRBJ2-3; D is unresolved. The CDR3 sequence is 17 residues long. V lost 4 bases, J lost 2 bases, and 22 bases lay in between. Germline V lookup: CDR1 SQVTM, CDR2 ANQGSEA. DNA for the CDR3: TGCAGCGTTGGCCCAACGTTGACCGGTCTTTACACAGATACGCAGTATTTT. Amino acid sequence: CSVGPTLTGLYTDTQYF.

A single count supports this clone. V and J are TRBV5-6 and TRBJ2-3; D is uncertain. The CDR3 contains 13 residues. From germline, CDR1 is SGHDT and CDR2 YYEEEE. V gave up 6 bases and J gave up 4 bases, with 12 bases separating them. CDR3 region: CASTQNSPDTQYF. For the CDR3, the DNA is TGTGCCAGCACCCAGAATAGTCCAGATACGCAGTATTTT.

The chain is built from TRBV15 and TRBJ1-3; 9 nucleotides line up with TRBD1. Unmatched junction bases numbered 11, after V lost 2 bases and J lost 3 bases. The V gene's germline CDR1 is LNHNV and CDR2 YYDKDF (reference sequence). This CDR3 contains 18 residues. In nucleotides, the CDR3 is TGTGCCACCAGCAGATATAGGGACAGGGACCTTTTTGGAAACACCATATATTTT. This codes for CATSRYRDRDLFGNTIYF.

V gene TRBV29-1 combines with J gene TRBJ2-7, with a weak D call TRBD2 (7 bases). The length of the CDR3 is 18 residues. Trimming stripped 3 bases from V and 0 bases from J, with 24 bases between. The germline V gene has CDR1 SQVTM and CDR2 ANQGSEA. Written as DNA, the CDR3 is TGCAGCGTTGAGAGTGGAGGGGGGGGGAGTAGGTCCTCCTACGAGCAGTACTTC. Residues: CSVESGGGGSRSSYEQYF.

The chain carries TRBV4-2 and TRBJ2-1; 13 bases line up with TRBD2. The germline CDR1 and CDR2 sequences are LGHNA and YNFKEQ. The CDR3 loop spans 18 amino acids. Trimming at V came to 3 bases and at J to 7 bases, leaving 12 bases not matched to a gene. The CDR3 loop is CASSHDWGLAGKFNEQFF. The CDR3 nucleotides read TGTGCCAGCAGCCATGACTGGGGACTAGCGGGGAAATTTAATGAGCAGTTCTTC.

This chain uses TRBV5-1 with TRBJ1-2; D is unclear. The V gene lost 2 bases and the J gene lost 5 bases, with 7 bases spanning the gap. The CDR3 spans 12 residues. CDR1 and CDR2 from the germline V gene are SGHRS and YFSETQ. CDR3 region: CASSFREYGYTF. For the CDR3, the DNA is TGCGCCAGCAGCTTTCGGGAGTATGGCTACACCTTC. Using reference TRBV5-1 and TRBJ1-2 for the parts outside the CDR3, the full variable domain is KAGVTQTPRYLIKTRGQQVTLSCSPISGHRSVSWYQQTPGQGLQFLFEYFSETQRNKGNFPGRFSGRQFSNSRSEMNVSTLELGDSALYLCASSFREYGYTFGSGTRLTVV.

On this clone: At the DNA level, this CDR3 is encoded by other sequences in the same sample as well. V gene TRBV5-4 combines with J gene TRBJ2-5, with TRBD2 matching 7 bases. This CDR3 has 16 residues. V was pared by 0 bases and J by 2 bases, with 7 bases of the junction left unmatched. CDR1 is SGHNT, CDR2 YYREEE, per germline (reference sequence). CDR3 in DNA: TGTGCCAGCAGCTTGGGGGCGGGGGACCTGCAAGAGACCCAGTACTTC. It yields the protein CASSLGAGDLQETQYF.

The chain couples TRBV29-1 to TRBJ2-3; possibly TRBD2 for D (7 bases). Germline lookup yields CDR1 SQVTM and CDR2 ANQGSEA. Trimming took 7 bases from V and 1 from J, leaving 12 bases between them. The CDR3 length is 13 residues. The CDR3 region is CSGRGGGTDTQYF. The CDR3 region has the DNA TGCAGCGGCCGCGGGGGCGGCACAGATACGCAGTATTTT.

This clone was found once. The V call is TRBV6-5, the J call TRBJ1-5, with D possibly being TRBD1 (5 bases). CDR1 and CDR2 (germline): MNHEY, SVGAGI. This CDR3 region has 13 residues. Trimming left V 5 bases short and J 2 bases short, with 7 bases between. CDR3 sequence (DNA): TGTGCCAGCAGTCGGGACGGCAATCAGCCCCAGCATTTT. Its protein product is CASSRDGNQPQHF.

The V call is TRBV9, the J call TRBJ2-7; unclear D gene. V gave up 0 bases and J gave up 1 base, with 11 bases separating them. This CDR3 is 15 amino acids long. Per germline, CDR1 SGDLS and CDR2 YYNGEE. The CDR3 DNA sequence: TGTGCCAGCAGCGTAGGCGGCGGTGATTCCTACGAGCAGTACTTC. Its protein is CASSVGGGDSYEQYF.

The chain carries TRBV19 and TRBJ1-4, with D possibly being TRBD1 (6 bases). V shed 6 bases and J shed 5 bases, with 19 bases lying between them. Germline values: CDR1 LNHDA, CDR2 SQIVND (reference sequence). The CDR3 consists of 16 residues. CDR3 sequence (DNA): TGTGCCAGTAGCTCCCTACTCGGACAGAAGAATGAAAAACTGTTTTTT. Translation: CASSSLLGQKNEKLFF.

J is TRBJ1-2 and V is TRBV19; TRBD1 matches 7 bases. Germline V lookup: CDR1 LNHDA, CDR2 SQIVND (reference sequence). With 5 bases clipped from V and 8 bases from J, the junction kept 8 bases outside the gene matches. The CDR3 length is 13 residues. The CDR3 region is CASSVRQGDGYTF. The CDR3 DNA is TGTGCCAGTAGTGTCCGACAGGGAGACGGCTACACCTTC.

The chain couples TRBV27 to TRBJ2-7, with D tentatively TRBD1 (6 bases). Trimming left V 4 bases short and J 1 base short, with 17 bases between. The CDR3 runs 16 residues. Looked up from germline, CDR1 is MNHEY and CDR2 is SMNVEV (reference sequence). CDR3 in DNA: TGTGCCAGCAGTTGGGGTCAACAGGGAGAATCCTACGAGCAGTACTTC. Translation gives CASSWGQQGESYEQYF.

The gene calls are TRBV5-6 and TRBJ2-4; perhaps TRBD2 as D (5 bases). CDR3 length: 14 residues. The germline CDR1 and CDR2 sequences are SGHDT and YYEEEE. V was trimmed by 0 bases and J by 7 bases, leaving 11 bases between them. The CDR3 reads CASSLASGANIQYF. CDR3 in DNA: TGTGCCAGCAGCTTGGCGAGCGGAGCGAACATTCAGTACTTC.

The rearrangement uses TRBV24-1 and TRBJ2-1, with a weak D call TRBD2 (5 bases). The CDR3 sequence is 15 residues long. Germline-derived CDR1 and CDR2 are KGHDR and SFDVKD. Trimming took 9 bases from V and 8 from J, leaving 22 bases between them. The CDR3 loop is CATSSSNSPGDEQFF. Here the CDR3 DNA reads TGTGCCACCTCTAGCTCCAACTCCCCCGGGGATGAGCAGTTCTTC.

CDR3 residues: CASTSGRDRVEAFF. The CDR3 coding sequence is TGTGCCAGCACCTCCGGTCGGGACAGGGTAGAAGCTTTCTTT. The chain joins TRBV2 to TRBJ1-1, with TRBD1 matching over 9 bases. The CDR3 loop spans 14 amino acids. Germline assignment: CDR1 SNHLY and CDR2 FYNNEI. Germline trimming cut 7 bases from V and 8 bases from J; bases unmatched to any gene: 11.

This rearrangement joins TRBV10-3 to TRBJ2-2; no clear D gene. Germline V lookup: CDR1 ENHRY, CDR2 SYGVKD. The CDR3 length is 13 residues. The V and J ends lost 0 bases and 3 bases respectively, with 2 bases between them. CDR3 sequence: CAISESDTGELFF. For the CDR3, the DNA is TGTGCCATCAGTGAGTCGGACACCGGGGAGCTGTTTTTT.

The CDR3 loop reads CASSPRQNQPQHF. The CDR3 DNA reads TGTGCCAGCAGTCCCCGACAGAATCAGCCCCAGCATTTT. The rearrangement links TRBV6-6 to TRBJ1-5; D possibly corresponds to TRBD1 (5 bases). This CDR3 contains 13 residues. V shed 5 bases and J shed 4 bases, with 9 bases lying between them. The germline V gene encodes CDR1 MNHNY and CDR2 SVGAGI (reference sequence).

A single count supports this clone. The CDR3 protein is CASGTGTYEQYF. Written as DNA, the CDR3 is TGTGCCAGCGGGACAGGAACCTACGAGCAGTACTTC. The J gene is TRBJ2-7, the V gene TRBV27; 8 bases align to TRBD1. The germline gives CDR1 MNHEY, CDR2 SMNVEV (reference sequence). The CDR3 runs to 12 residues. With V trimmed by 8 bases and J by 2 bases, 2 bases remained unmatched.